Listed below are T cell receptor beta chains from one sample, sequenced in a study of T-cell reconstitution after alpha-beta-depleted transplantation in children. TCRdb reprocessed the PCR reads via MiXCR and lists one record per CDR3 protein. The table has about a million distinct CDR3 sequences, roughly 31% seen once. This sample comprised PBMCs, mostly from graft donor cells, obtained 360 days after TCRalphabeta/CD19-depleted stem cell transplant. Every receptor here comes from a boy in the first two years of life who had a stem cell transplant for SCID, so the T cells may come from the graft donor. The CDR3 runs from the conserved cysteine through the conserved F or W. Not all rows give a size; the values are once, few, many and, for expanded clones, a class.

J gene,V gene,clone size,CDR3 protein
TRBJ2-3,TRBV15,few,CATQEGLFTDTQYF
TRBJ2-1,TRBV5-1,many,CASSLDPAGLRDEQFF
TRBJ1-1,TRBV4-1,NA,CASSEGGVRDLNTEAFF
TRBJ2-2,TRBV20-1,NA,CSATPGLRSDTGELFF
TRBJ2-7,TRBV12-3/TRBV12-4,few,CASSLGRAHEQYF
TRBJ1-1,TRBV20-1,NA,CSASVQAITEAFF
TRBJ2-7,TRBV6-1,few,CASRSFDSISYEQYF
TRBJ1-1,TRBV11-2,NA,CASSRSGGRGLTEAFF
TRBJ2-1,TRBV12-3/TRBV12-4,NA,CASSPGRRTYNEQFF
TRBJ2-1,TRBV5-1,NA,CASTGEGPTYNEQFF
TRBJ2-5,TRBV10-3,once,CAISATAQETQYF
TRBJ1-4,TRBV20-1,NA,CSASLGVTNEKLFF
TRBJ1-1,TRBV29-1,NA,CTHLRDTEEAFF
TRBJ1-2,TRBV6-5,NA,CASSYSQQGIHGYTF
TRBJ1-1,TRBV6-1,NA,CASSTGGTNTEAFF
TRBJ2-5,TRBV20-1,NA,CSAREGTGVETQYF
TRBJ2-3,TRBV28,few,CASSLSGRVDTQYF
TRBJ2-1,TRBV27,NA,CASRTWPFTHNEQFF
TRBJ1-5,TRBV28,many,CASSFGDGNQPQHF
TRBJ2-7,TRBV5-5,NA,CASSPGQGYVVEQYF
TRBJ2-7,TRBV2,NA,CASERGSYEQYF
TRBJ1-1,TRBV7-2,few,CASSPGQGKFTEAFF
TRBJ2-7,TRBV11-2,NA,CAVRTDAYEQYF
TRBJ2-7,TRBV10-3,NA,CAISDRRELYEQYF
TRBJ2-1,TRBV11-1,few,CASSLRGSDRPFYNEQFF
TRBJ2-7,TRBV20-1,many,CSARAPPAYEQYF
TRBJ2-5,TRBV2,NA,CASSEQDWEETQYF
TRBJ1-2,TRBV5-1,NA,CASSWGPGTGGDYGYTF
TRBJ2-5,TRBV28,NA,CASSSVGAMKTQYF
TRBJ2-7,TRBV5-1,NA,CASSLGAPPYEQYF
TRBJ2-1,TRBV6-1,few,CASSEGTYNEQFF